The 5 T cell receptor beta chains below all came from one sample that was sequenced in a study of CD8 T cells in ankylosing spondylitis. TCRdb re-called the 5' RACE reads with MiXCR, one entry per CDR3 protein. The table includes approximately 500,000 distinct CDR3 sequences, roughly 13% detected once. Study findings and constraints: Ankylosing spondylitis blood seemed to carry a telltale TCR beta motif made of several highly homologous variants.

These receptors lack a known antigen. Specimen: blood, either unsorted or a sorted T cell fraction (not recorded which). These receptors all come from a male donor with ankylosing spondylitis.

This clonotype has ten or more counts. The chain joins TRBV6-4 to TRBJ2-3; unclear D gene. Trimming shortened V by 4 bases and J by 1 base, and 6 bases separated the two germline ends. Germline CDR1 is MRHNA and CDR2 is SNTAGT. This CDR3 region has 13 residues. Here the CDR3 reads CASSVSRTDTQYF. In nucleotides, the CDR3 is TGTGCCAGCAGTGTTTCTCGCACAGATACGCAGTATTTT.

The genes are TRBV27 and TRBJ1-1; the match to TRBD1 covers 8 bases. Trimming cost V 3 bases and J 7 bases; bases outside gene matches: 4. The germline gives CDR1 MNHEY, CDR2 SMNVEV (reference sequence). This CDR3 is built from 13 residues. The CDR3 loop is CASSLSRGLEAFF. CDR3 nucleotide sequence: TGTGCCAGCAGTTTGTCCAGGGGGCTTGAAGCTTTCTTT.

This clonotype was counted many times. The chain couples TRBV2 to TRBJ2-1; D not resolved. This CDR3 is 12 amino acids long. Germline lookup yields CDR1 SNHLY and CDR2 FYNNEI. With 6 bases removed from V and 5 bases from J, the gap between germline ends came to 8 bases. The CDR3 spells CASRTQDNEQFF. The CDR3 nucleotides are TGTGCCAGCAGGACACAAGACAATGAGCAGTTCTTC.

This clonotype was counted only a few times. The V gene is TRBV7-9, the J gene TRBJ2-3; the D gene is possibly TRBD2 (5 bases). In germline, CDR1 is SEHNR, CDR2 FQNEAQ (reference sequence). This CDR3 region has 15 residues. V dropped 4 bases and J dropped 2 bases, with 13 bases sitting between them. CDR3 bases: TGTGCCAGCAGCTCAGGACTTAGAGCCACAGATACGCAGTATTTT. This codes for CASSSGLRATDTQYF.

The chain links TRBV20-1 to TRBJ2-1; D is unresolved. The germline CDR1 and CDR2 sequences are DFQATT and SNEGSKA (reference sequence). The CDR3 covers 14 residues. V shed 2 bases and J shed 4 bases, with 12 bases lying between them. The DNA for the CDR3 is TGCAGTGCTAGATATATAGGGCCATACAATGAGCAGTTCTTC. Its protein is CSARYIGPYNEQFF.